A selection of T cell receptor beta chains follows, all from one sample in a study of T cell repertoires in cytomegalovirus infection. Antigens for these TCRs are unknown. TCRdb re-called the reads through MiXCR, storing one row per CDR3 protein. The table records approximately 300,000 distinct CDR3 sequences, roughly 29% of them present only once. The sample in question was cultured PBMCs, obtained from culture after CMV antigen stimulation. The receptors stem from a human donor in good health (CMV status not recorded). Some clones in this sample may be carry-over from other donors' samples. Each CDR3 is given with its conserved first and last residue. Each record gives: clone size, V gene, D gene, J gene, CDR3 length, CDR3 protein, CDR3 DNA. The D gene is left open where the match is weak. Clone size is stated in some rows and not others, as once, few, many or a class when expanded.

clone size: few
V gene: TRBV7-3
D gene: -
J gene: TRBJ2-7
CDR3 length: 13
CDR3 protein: CASSLYIGYEQYF
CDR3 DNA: TGTGCCAGCAGCTTATATATAGGTTACGAGCAGTACTTC

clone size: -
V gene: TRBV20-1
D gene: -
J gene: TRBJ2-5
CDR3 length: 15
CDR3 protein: CSARDPKGGRETQYF
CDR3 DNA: TGCAGTGCTAGAGATCCTAAGGGGGGGCGGGAGACCCAGTACTTC

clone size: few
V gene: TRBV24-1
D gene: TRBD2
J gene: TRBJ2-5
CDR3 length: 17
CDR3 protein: CATRGAKREPLQETQYF
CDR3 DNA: TGTGCCACCAGGGGGGCTAAGCGGGAGCCCCTCCAAGAGACCCAGTACTTC

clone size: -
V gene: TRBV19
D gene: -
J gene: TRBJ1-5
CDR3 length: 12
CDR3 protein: CASSIGGNPQHF
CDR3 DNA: TGTGCCAGTAGTATAGGGGGGAACCCCCAGCATTTT

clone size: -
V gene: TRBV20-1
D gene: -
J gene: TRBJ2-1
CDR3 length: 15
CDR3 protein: CSARDTRTVYNEQFF
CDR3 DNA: TGCAGTGCTAGAGATACTAGAACAGTCTACAATGAGCAGTTCTTC

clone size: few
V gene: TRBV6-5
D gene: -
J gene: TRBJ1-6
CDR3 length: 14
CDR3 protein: CASGRSSYNSPLHF
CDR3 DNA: TGTGCCAGCGGTAGGAGCTCCTATAATTCACCCCTCCACTTT

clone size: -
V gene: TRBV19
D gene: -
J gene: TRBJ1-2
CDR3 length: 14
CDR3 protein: CASSIVTANYGYTF
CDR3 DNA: TGTGCCAGTAGTATAGTTACAGCAAACTATGGCTACACCTTC

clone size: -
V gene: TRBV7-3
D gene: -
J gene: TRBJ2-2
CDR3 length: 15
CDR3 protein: CASRSSSANTGELFF
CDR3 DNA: TGTGCCAGCAGGTCTAGCAGCGCGAACACCGGGGAGCTGTTTTTT

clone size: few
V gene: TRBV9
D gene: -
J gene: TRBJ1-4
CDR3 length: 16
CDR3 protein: CASSAGASRFNEKLFF
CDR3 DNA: TGTGCCAGCAGCGCCGGGGCGTCAAGGTTTAATGAAAAACTGTTTTTT

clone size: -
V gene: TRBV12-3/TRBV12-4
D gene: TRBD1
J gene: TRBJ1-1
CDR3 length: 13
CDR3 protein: CASGTGLNTEAFF
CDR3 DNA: TGTGCCAGCGGGACAGGGCTGAACACTGAAGCTTTCTTT

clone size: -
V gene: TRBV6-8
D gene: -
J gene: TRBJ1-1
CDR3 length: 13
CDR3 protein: CASSRDSGTEAFF
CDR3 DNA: TGTGCCAGCAGTAGGGACTCCGGGACTGAAGCTTTCTTT

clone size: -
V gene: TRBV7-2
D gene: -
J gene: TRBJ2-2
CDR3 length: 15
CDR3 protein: CASSLEGSNTGELFF
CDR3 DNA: TGTGCCAGCAGCTTAGAGGGCAGTAACACCGGGGAGCTGTTTTTT

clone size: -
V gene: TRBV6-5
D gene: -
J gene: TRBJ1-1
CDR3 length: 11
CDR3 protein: CSCKGETEAFF
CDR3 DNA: TGTTCCTGTAAGGGAGAGACTGAAGCTTTCTTT

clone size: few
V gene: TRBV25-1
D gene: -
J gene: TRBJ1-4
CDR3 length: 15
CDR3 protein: CASSDTRDRSEKLFF
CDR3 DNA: TGTGCCAGCAGTGATACAAGGGATCGTAGTGAAAAACTGTTTTTT

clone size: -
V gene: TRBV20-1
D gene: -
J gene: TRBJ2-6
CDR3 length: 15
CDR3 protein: CSARVPLAGANVLTF
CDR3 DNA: TGCAGTGCTAGAGTGCCGCTTGCCGGGGCCAACGTCCTGACTTTC

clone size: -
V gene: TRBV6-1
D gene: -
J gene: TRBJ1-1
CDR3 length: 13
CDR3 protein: CASSEATDTEAFF
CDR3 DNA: TGTGCCAGCAGTGAGGCCACGGACACTGAAGCTTTCTTT

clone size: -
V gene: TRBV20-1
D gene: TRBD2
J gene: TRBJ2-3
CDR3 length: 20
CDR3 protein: CSARIPGLVRFWEDTDTQYF
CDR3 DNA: TGCAGTGCTAGGATACCGGGACTAGTAAGATTTTGGGAGGACACAGATACGCAGTATTTT

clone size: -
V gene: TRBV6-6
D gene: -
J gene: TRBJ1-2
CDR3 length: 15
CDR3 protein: CASIPRDGGLGGYTF
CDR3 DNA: TGTGCCAGCATCCCACGGGATGGGGGGCTTGGAGGCTACACCTTC

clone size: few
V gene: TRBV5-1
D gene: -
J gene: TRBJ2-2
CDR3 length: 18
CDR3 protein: CASSLYQGSAMNTGELFF
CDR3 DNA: TGCGCCAGCAGCTTGTATCAGGGCTCGGCAATGAACACCGGGGAGCTGTTTTTT

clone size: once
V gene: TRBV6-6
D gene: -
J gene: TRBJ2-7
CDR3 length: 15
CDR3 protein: CAILSLTGGANEQYF
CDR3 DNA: TGTGCCATCCTCTCCCTCACCGGGGGCGCGAACGAGCAGTACTTC

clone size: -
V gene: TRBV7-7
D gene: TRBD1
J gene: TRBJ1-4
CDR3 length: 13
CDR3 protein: CASSGDRGGKLFF
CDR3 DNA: TGTGCCAGCAGCGGAGACAGGGGTGGAAAACTGTTTTTT

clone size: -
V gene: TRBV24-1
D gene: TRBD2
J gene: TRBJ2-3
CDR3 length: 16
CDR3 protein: CATSDGTSGGTDTQYF
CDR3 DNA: TGTGCCACCAGTGATGGGACTAGCGGGGGCACAGATACGCAGTATTTT

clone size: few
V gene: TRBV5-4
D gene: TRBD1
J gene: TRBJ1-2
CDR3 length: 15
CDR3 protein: CASRENRGATYGYTF
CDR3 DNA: TGTGCCAGCAGAGAGAACAGGGGCGCAACGTATGGCTACACCTTC

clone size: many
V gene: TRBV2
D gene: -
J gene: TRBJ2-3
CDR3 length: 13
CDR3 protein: CASGGAFTDTQYF
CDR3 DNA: TGTGCCAGCGGGGGAGCCTTCACAGATACGCAGTATTTT

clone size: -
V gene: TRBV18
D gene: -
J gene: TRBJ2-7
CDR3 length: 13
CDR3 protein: CASSPPDSYEQYF
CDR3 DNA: TGTGCCAGCTCACCTCCGGACAGCTACGAGCAGTACTTC

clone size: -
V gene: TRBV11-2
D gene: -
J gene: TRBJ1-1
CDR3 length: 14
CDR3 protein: CASCIPGVNTEAFF
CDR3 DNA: TGTGCCAGCTGCATTCCCGGGGTGAACACTGAAGCTTTCTTT

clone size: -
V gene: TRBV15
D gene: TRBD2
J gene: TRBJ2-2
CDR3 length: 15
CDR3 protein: CATSRLADNTGELFF
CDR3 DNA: TGTGCCACCAGTAGACTAGCCGATAACACCGGGGAGCTGTTTTTT

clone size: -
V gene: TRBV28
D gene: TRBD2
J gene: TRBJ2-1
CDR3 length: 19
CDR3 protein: CASSYRPRLAPDTYNEQFF
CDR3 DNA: TGTGCCAGCAGTTACCGTCCACGACTAGCCCCCGACACCTACAATGAGCAGTTCTTC

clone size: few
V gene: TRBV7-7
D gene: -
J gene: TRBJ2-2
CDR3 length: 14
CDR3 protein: CASSLQPTGGELFF
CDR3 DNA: TGTGCTAGCAGCTTGCAACCAACCGGCGGGGAGCTGTTTTTT

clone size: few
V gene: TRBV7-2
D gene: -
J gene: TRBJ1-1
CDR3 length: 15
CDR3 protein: CASSRLGGVGTEAFF
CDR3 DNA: TGTGCCAGCAGCCGCCTGGGGGGGGTGGGCACTGAAGCTTTCTTT

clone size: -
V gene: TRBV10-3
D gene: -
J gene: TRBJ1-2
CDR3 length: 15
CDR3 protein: CAISESKGANYGYTF
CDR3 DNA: TGTGCCATCAGTGAGTCGAAGGGGGCTAACTATGGCTACACCTTC

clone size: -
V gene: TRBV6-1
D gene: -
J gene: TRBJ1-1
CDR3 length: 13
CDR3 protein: CASRTLGVGEAFF
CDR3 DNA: TGTGCCAGCAGAACACTGGGGGTGGGTGAAGCTTTCTTT

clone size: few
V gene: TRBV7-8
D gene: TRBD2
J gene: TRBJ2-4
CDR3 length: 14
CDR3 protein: CASSLERGGDIQYF
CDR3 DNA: TGTGCCAGCAGCTTAGAGCGGGGGGGAGACATTCAGTACTTC

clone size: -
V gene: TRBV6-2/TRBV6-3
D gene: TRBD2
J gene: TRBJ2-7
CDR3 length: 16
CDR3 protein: CASSYPTSGGPYEQYF
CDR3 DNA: TGTGCCAGCAGTTACCCGACTAGCGGGGGGCCCTACGAGCAGTACTTC

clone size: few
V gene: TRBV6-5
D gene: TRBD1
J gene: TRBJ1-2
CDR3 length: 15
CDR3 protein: CASSSHGQAEYGYTF
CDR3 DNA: TGTGCCAGCAGTTCCCATGGACAGGCCGAATATGGCTACACCTTC

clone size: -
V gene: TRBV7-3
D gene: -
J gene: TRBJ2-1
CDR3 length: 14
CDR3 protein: CASSYTDLGNEQFF
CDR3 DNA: TGTGCCAGCAGCTACACGGACCTGGGCAATGAGCAGTTCTTC

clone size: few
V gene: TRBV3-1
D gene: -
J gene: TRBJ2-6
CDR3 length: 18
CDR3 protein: CASSHTRDRRSGANVLTF
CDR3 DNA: TGTGCCAGCAGCCACACCCGGGACCGACGCTCTGGGGCCAACGTCCTGACTTTC

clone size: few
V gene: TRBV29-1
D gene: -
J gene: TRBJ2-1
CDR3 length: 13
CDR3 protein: CSVTIGSYNEQFF
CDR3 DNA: TGCAGCGTTACTATTGGCTCCTACAATGAGCAGTTCTTC

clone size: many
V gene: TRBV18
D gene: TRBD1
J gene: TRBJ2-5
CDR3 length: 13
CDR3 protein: CASSPTGVQTQYF
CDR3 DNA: TGTGCCAGCTCACCAACAGGGGTGCAGACCCAGTACTTC

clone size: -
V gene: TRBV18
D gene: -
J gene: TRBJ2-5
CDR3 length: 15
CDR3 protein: CASSPQGSGFETQYF
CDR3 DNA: TGTGCCAGCTCACCACAGGGCTCTGGATTCGAGACCCAGTACTTC

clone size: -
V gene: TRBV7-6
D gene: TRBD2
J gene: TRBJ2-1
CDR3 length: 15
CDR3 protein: CASSSSGSYSDEQFF
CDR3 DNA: TGTGCCAGCAGCTCTAGCGGGAGCTACTCTGATGAGCAGTTCTTC

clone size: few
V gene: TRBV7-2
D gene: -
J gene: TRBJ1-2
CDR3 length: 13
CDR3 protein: CASREGGGYGYTF
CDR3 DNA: TGTGCCAGCAGGGAAGGGGGAGGGTACGGCTACACCTTC

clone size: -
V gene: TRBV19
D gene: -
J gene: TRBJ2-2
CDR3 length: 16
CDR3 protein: CASSGLPTSLAGELFF
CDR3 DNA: TGTGCCAGCTCGGGACTCCCTACTAGCTTGGCCGGGGAGCTGTTTTTT

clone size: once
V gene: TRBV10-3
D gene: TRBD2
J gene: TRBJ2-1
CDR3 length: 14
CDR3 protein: CATSRLAENNEQFF
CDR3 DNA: TGTGCCACCAGCAGGCTAGCGGAGAACAATGAGCAGTTCTTC

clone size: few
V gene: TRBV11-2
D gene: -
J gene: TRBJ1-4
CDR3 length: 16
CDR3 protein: CASSPTQSGFSEKLFF
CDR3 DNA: TGTGCCAGCAGCCCCACCCAATCTGGGTTTAGTGAAAAACTGTTTTTT

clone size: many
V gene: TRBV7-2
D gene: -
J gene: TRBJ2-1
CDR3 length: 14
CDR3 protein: CASSLGKGSLEQFF
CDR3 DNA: TGTGCCAGCAGCTTAGGCAAGGGCTCCCTCGAGCAGTTCTTC

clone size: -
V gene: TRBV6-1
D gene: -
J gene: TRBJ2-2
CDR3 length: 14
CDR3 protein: CASRLEGTAGELFF
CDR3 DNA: TGTGCCAGCAGGCTTGAAGGGACCGCCGGGGAGCTGTTTTTT

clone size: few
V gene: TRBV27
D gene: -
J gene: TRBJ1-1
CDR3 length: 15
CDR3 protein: CASRPSGSLNTEAFF
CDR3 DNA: TGTGCCAGCAGACCATCCGGGAGTCTGAACACTGAAGCTTTCTTT

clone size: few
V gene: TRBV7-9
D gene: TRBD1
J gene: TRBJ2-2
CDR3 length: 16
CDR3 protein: CASSLDRALGTGELFF
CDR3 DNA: TGTGCCAGCAGCTTGGACAGGGCCCTCGGGACCGGGGAGCTGTTTTTT

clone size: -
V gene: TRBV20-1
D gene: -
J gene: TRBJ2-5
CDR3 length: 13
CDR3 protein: CSARFSGIETQYF
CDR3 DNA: TGCAGTGCTAGGTTCTCAGGCATAGAGACCCAGTACTTC

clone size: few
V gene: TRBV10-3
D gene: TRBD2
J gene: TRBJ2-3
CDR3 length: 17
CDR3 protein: CAISEVLAGGRADTQYF
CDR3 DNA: TGTGCCATCAGTGAGGTACTAGCGGGAGGGCGCGCAGATACGCAGTATTTT

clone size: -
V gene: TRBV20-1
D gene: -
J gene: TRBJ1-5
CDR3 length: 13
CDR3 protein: CSARQGFNQPQHF
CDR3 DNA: TGCAGTGCTAGGCAAGGATTCAATCAGCCCCAGCATTTT

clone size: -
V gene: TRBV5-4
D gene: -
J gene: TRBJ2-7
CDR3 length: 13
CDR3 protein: CASSLRGGDEQYF
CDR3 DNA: TGTGCCAGCAGCTTACGGGGAGGCGACGAGCAGTACTTC